These 29 T cell receptor beta chains came from one sample sequenced in a study of cytomegalovirus exposure and HLA in healthy donors. Both 60 Vbeta primers and 13 Jbeta primers went into the PCR. TCRdb's copy holds only in-frame clones and misses some; the assay was immunoSEQ multiplex PCR. The sample yields 150,000 to 180,000 clones, 75% to 85% seen once. The sequencing input was PBMCs. The source of these receptors is a woman aged 40 to 50 in good health and CMV-seropositive.

The CDR3 region has the DNA TGTGCCAGCAGTAGACAGCCCCCTTTGCATGAGCAGTTCTTC. Its protein product is CASSRQPPLHEQFF. V is TRBV28 and J is TRBJ2-1, with D possibly matching TRBD1 (5 bases). This CDR3 has 14 amino acids. The V gene lost 5 bases and the J gene lost 8 bases, with 16 bases spanning the gap. CDR1 and CDR2 from the germline V gene are MDHEN and SYDVKM.

This clone is a singleton in its sample. This chain connects TRBV9 to TRBJ2-7, with D maybe TRBD2 (6 bases). CDR3 length equals 15 residues. With 2 bases removed from V and 2 bases from J, the gap between germline ends came to 14 bases. Germline V gene data show CDR1 as SGDLS and CDR2 as YYNGEE. The CDR3 region is CASSVGRERTYEQYF. The DNA for the CDR3 is TGTGCCAGCAGCGTTGGGCGGGAAAGAACCTACGAGCAGTACTTC.

The CDR3 nucleotides read TGCGCCAGCAGCTTGCAACAGGCTTCCTACAATGAGCAGTTCTTC. It encodes CASSLQQASYNEQFF. This chain connects TRBV5-1 to TRBJ2-1, with D maybe TRBD1 (5 bases). This CDR3 has 15 amino acids. V was clipped by 1 base and J by 1 base, with 9 bases between them. Germline-derived CDR1 and CDR2 are SGHRS and YFSETQ.

The gene calls are TRBV27 and TRBJ1-1, with TRBD1 identical over 9 bases. The ends lost 3 bases at V and 6 bases at J; junction bases unmatched: 5. The CDR3 is 14 amino acids. CDR1 is MNHEY, CDR2 SMNVEV, per germline (reference sequence). CDR3 bases: TGTGCCAGCAGTTTGGACAGGGGAGCCCCTGAAGCTTTCTTT. Translating it yields CASSLDRGAPEAFF.

Points on this clone: At the DNA level, this CDR3 is encoded by other sequences in the same sample as well. The V gene is TRBV5-1, the J gene TRBJ2-3, with D perhaps TRBD1 (6 bases). V lost 4 bases to trimming and J lost 2 bases, with 17 bases between them. The CDR3 covers 16 residues. Germline lookup yields CDR1 SGHRS and CDR2 YFSETQ. This chain's CDR3 is CASSASTGAPTDTQYF. The CDR3 DNA follows: TGCGCCAGCAGCGCATCGACAGGAGCCCCCACAGATACGCAGTATTTT.

The sample holds one count of this clone. J is TRBJ2-3 and V is TRBV29-1; TRBD2 matches 11 bases. This CDR3 spans 14 amino acids. Germline values: CDR1 SQVTM, CDR2 ANQGSEA. With V trimmed by 6 bases and J by 2 bases, 4 bases remained unmatched. CDR3 in DNA: TGCAGCGTGTTGGGACTAGCGGACACAGATACGCAGTATTTT. Its protein is CSVLGLADTDTQYF.

The chain employs TRBV7-2 and TRBJ2-7; 10 bases match TRBD2. Germline CDR1 and CDR2: SGHTA and FQGNSA. J gave up 6 bases and V 5 bases, and 10 bases lay outside the gene matches. The CDR3 runs 15 residues. The CDR3 protein is CASSPEASGSREQYF. Written as DNA, the CDR3 is TGTGCCAGCAGCCCCGAGGCTAGCGGGAGTCGCGAGCAGTACTTC.

This sequence joins TRBV18 and TRBJ2-7, with 7 bases lining up with TRBD2. CDR3 size: 14 residues. The junction had 3 bases not matched to a gene; V was cut back by 2 bases and J by 2 bases. Per germline, CDR1 KGHSH and CDR2 LQKENI. CDR3 nucleotides: TGTGCCAGCTCACCAGGGGGGGTGACCTACGAGCAGTACTTC. It encodes CASSPGGVTYEQYF. Looking up the rest from reference TRBV18 and TRBJ2-7 gives the full variable domain: NAGVMQNPRHLVRRRGQEARLRCSPMKGHSHVYWYRQLPEEGLKFMVYLQKENIIDESGMPKERFSAEFPKEGPSILRIQQVVRGDSAAYFCASSPGGVTYEQYFGPGTRLTVT.

V gene TRBV16 combines with J gene TRBJ2-1, with no clear D. The CDR3 runs to 14 residues. V lost 3 bases and J lost 4, with 10 bases in between. Looked up from germline, CDR1 is KGHSY and CDR2 is FQNENV. The CDR3 sequence: CASSHPELYNEQFF. CDR3 sequence (DNA): TGTGCCAGCAGCCACCCCGAACTATACAATGAGCAGTTCTTC.

This chain connects TRBV27 to TRBJ2-2, with D perhaps TRBD2 (6 bases). Germline CDR1 and CDR2: MNHEY and SMNVEV (reference sequence). CDR3 length: 14 residues. Trimming took 0 bases from V and 6 from J, leaving 8 bases between them. The CDR3 bases are TGTGCCAGCAGTTTATCCCCGGGGGCCGGGGAGCTGTTTTTT. Translation: CASSLSPGAGELFF.

The V and J genes are TRBV7-9 and TRBJ1-5; possible D gene TRBD1, 6 bases. CDR3 length: 13 residues. Germline CDR1 SEHNR, CDR2 FQNEAQ (reference sequence). Trimming pared 5 bases from V and 6 bases from J, leaving 11 bases between. In DNA, the CDR3 is TGTGCCAGCAGCCCCGGACAGAGTCAGCCCCAGCATTTT. Its protein product is CASSPGQSQPQHF.

The chain combines TRBV11-3 with TRBJ2-7; 10 bases match TRBD2. CDR1 and CDR2 from the germline V gene are SGHNT and YENEEA. This CDR3 has 17 amino acids. After removal of 1 base from V and 2 bases from J, the junction contained 8 bases not matched to a gene. CDR3 in amino acids: CASSLVRRLAGPYEQYF. The CDR3 DNA sequence: TGTGCCAGCAGCTTAGTAAGAAGACTAGCGGGCCCCTACGAGCAGTACTTC.

The chain links TRBV7-9 to TRBJ1-5; TRBD1 agrees at 9 bases. This CDR3 has 16 residues. Germline assignment: CDR1 SEHNR and CDR2 FQNEAQ (reference sequence). After removal of 1 base from V and 2 bases from J, the junction contained 3 bases not matched to a gene. For the CDR3, the DNA is TGTGCCAGCAGCTTAGGGACAGGGGTTGGCAATCAGCCCCAGCATTTT. Its translation: CASSLGTGVGNQPQHF.

The chain uses TRBV7-3 and TRBJ2-1, with D perhaps TRBD2 (5 bases). Germline lookup yields CDR1 SGHTA and CDR2 FQGTGA. Trimming cost V 5 bases and J 5 bases, with 10 bases left between them. The CDR3 is 13 amino acids. DNA for the CDR3: TGTGCCAGCAGCCCGAGCGGCAACAATGAGCAGTTCTTC. It translates to CASSPSGNNEQFF.

This rearrangement joins TRBV7-8 to TRBJ2-7; D is unclear. Germline assignment: CDR1 SGHVS and CDR2 FQNEAQ. The CDR3 extends over 14 amino acids. V was clipped by 2 bases and J by 0 bases, with 8 bases between them. The CDR3 DNA reads as TGTGCCAGCAGCTTAAAGCTGAGCTCCTACGAGCAGTACTTC. Its translation is CASSLKLSSYEQYF.

V usage is TRBV7-3 and J usage is TRBJ1-1; 7 bases are shared with TRBD1. CDR3 size: 14 residues. The V gene's germline CDR1 is SGHTA and CDR2 FQGTGA. The ends lost 4 bases at V and 0 bases at J; junction bases unmatched: 2. The DNA for the CDR3 is TGTGCCAGCAGCTCGCAGGGGGTGAACACTGAAGCTTTCTTT. Its protein is CASSSQGVNTEAFF.

The chain recombines TRBV18 with TRBJ2-7; 10 bases match TRBD1. Looked up from germline, CDR1 is KGHSH and CDR2 is LQKENI. The length of the CDR3 is 14 residues. V gave up 6 bases and J gave up 5 bases; unmatched junction bases: 7. CDR3 sequence reads: CASSPGTGAHEQYF. The CDR3 bases are TGTGCCAGCTCCCCCGGGACAGGGGCCCACGAGCAGTACTTC.

The chain combines TRBV30 with TRBJ2-7, with 10 bases fitting TRBD2. Germline-derived CDR1 and CDR2 are GTSNPN and SVGIG (reference sequence). J lost 3 bases, V lost 2 bases, and 10 bases had no gene match. There are 16 residues in the CDR3. The CDR3 nucleotides read TGTGCCTGGAGTCCCCGGGTAGCGGGAGGATTCTACGAGCAGTACTTC. This gives the protein CAWSPRVAGGFYEQYF. Combining the CDR3 with reference TRBV30 and TRBJ2-7 gives the whole variable domain SQTIHQWPATLVQPVGSPLSLECTVEGTSNPNLYWYRQAAGRGLQLLFYSVGIGQISSEVPQNLSASRPQDRQFILSSKKLLLSDSGFYLCAWSPRVAGGFYEQYFGPGTRLTVT.

V usage is TRBV5-8 and J usage is TRBJ2-2, with TRBD2 matching 14 bases. The CDR3 is 17 amino acids. The V segment lost 3 bases and the J segment 5 bases; nucleotides outside the gene matches: 6. Germline V gene data show CDR1 as SGHTS and CDR2 as YDEGEE. Here the CDR3 reads CASSSGTSGRITGELFF. The CDR3 nucleotides read TGTGCCAGCAGCTCAGGGACTAGCGGGAGAATAACCGGGGAGCTGTTTTTT.

This clone was detected only once. The chain employs TRBV6-4 and TRBJ2-2; 12 bases match TRBD2. The CDR3 covers 16 residues. V trimming: 6 bases; J trimming: 1 base; junction bases outside the gene matches: 3. Per the germline V gene, CDR1 is MRHNA and CDR2 is SNTAGT. The CDR3 sequence is CASSLTSGRNTGELFF. DNA of the CDR3: TGTGCCAGCAGCCTGACTAGCGGGAGGAACACCGGGGAGCTGTTTTTT.

V is TRBV5-1 and J is TRBJ2-7, with D hard to call. V was shortened by 2 bases and J by 0 bases, with 9 bases between the two germline ends. The CDR3 runs to 14 residues. Germline CDR1 reads SGHRS; CDR2 reads YFSETQ. The CDR3 loop is CASSLYPSSYEQYF. The CDR3 DNA sequence: TGCGCCAGCAGCTTATACCCGAGCTCCTACGAGCAGTACTTC.

The chain recombines TRBV4-2 with TRBJ2-7; D might be TRBD2 (5 bases). Germline CDR1 LGHNA, CDR2 YNFKEQ. The V end was cut by 0 bases, the J end by 0 bases, with 12 bases between. CDR3 size: 16 residues. In DNA form, the CDR3 reads TGTGCCAGCAGCCAAGAGCTGCTAGCTAACTCCTACGAGCAGTACTTC. This gives the protein CASSQELLANSYEQYF.

This chain uses TRBV30 with TRBJ2-6; the match to TRBD1 covers 7 bases. After removal of 7 bases from V and 0 bases from J, the junction contained 6 bases not matched to a gene. The germline V gene has CDR1 GTSNPN and CDR2 SVGIG (reference sequence). The CDR3 runs to 15 residues. The CDR3 bases are TGTGCCTTCAACAGGGGTCACTCTGGGGCCAACGTCCTGACTTTC. Residues: CAFNRGHSGANVLTF.

The chain links TRBV30 to TRBJ1-1, with unresolved D. With 4 bases removed from V and 0 bases from J, the gap between germline ends came to 12 bases. This CDR3 comprises 14 residues. Per the germline V gene, CDR1 is GTSNPN and CDR2 is SVGIG (reference sequence). This CDR3 reads CAWTRDGVNTEAFF. In DNA form, the CDR3 reads TGTGCCTGGACCAGAGACGGAGTGAACACTGAAGCTTTCTTT.

The chain couples TRBV19 to TRBJ2-7; possible D gene TRBD1, 6 bases. CDR1 is LNHDA and CDR2 is SQIVND in the germline V gene (reference sequence). Trimming took 4 bases from V and 6 from J, leaving 19 bases between them. The CDR3 has 15 amino acids. CDR3 protein: CASSKDRKSGGEQYF. The CDR3, as DNA: TGTGCCAGTAGTAAGGACAGAAAATCAGGTGGCGAGCAGTACTTC. Full variable domain (missing parts from reference TRBV19 and TRBJ2-7): DGGITQSPKYLFRKEGQNVTLSCEQNLNHDAMYWYRQDPGQGLRLIYYSQIVNDFQKGDIAEGYSVSREKKESFPLTVTSAQKNPTAFYLCASSKDRKSGGEQYFGPGTRLTVT.

The J gene is TRBJ2-7, the V gene TRBV4-1; a possible D gene is TRBD2 (6 bases). The CDR3 runs to 14 residues. Germline V gives CDR1 MGHRA, CDR2 YSYEKL. V was clipped by 2 bases and J by 2 bases, with 10 bases between them. The CDR3 bases are TGCGCCAGCAGCCAAATGACTAGTGCCTACGAGCAGTACTTC. It encodes CASSQMTSAYEQYF.

This chain uses TRBV28 with TRBJ1-1, with D uncertain. The germline V and J ends were trimmed by 0 bases and 2 bases, with 10 bases remaining between them. Germline CDR1 is MDHEN and CDR2 is SYDVKM. This CDR3 contains 15 residues. In DNA, the CDR3 is TGTGCCAGCAGTTTATGGGGTACAGACAACACTGAAGCTTTCTTT. Its translation is CASSLWGTDNTEAFF.

V is TRBV5-4 and J is TRBJ2-7; a possible D gene is TRBD1 (6 bases). The CDR3 loop spans 15 amino acids. Per the germline V gene, CDR1 is SGHNT and CDR2 is YYREEE (reference sequence). Trimming shortened V by 5 bases and J by 1 base, and 16 bases separated the two germline ends. CDR3 amino acids: CASSSRQARSYEQYF. CDR3 DNA: TGTGCCAGCAGTTCTCGACAGGCGAGATCCTACGAGCAGTACTTC.

The V gene is TRBV19, the J gene TRBJ2-7; 9 nucleotides agree with TRBD2. CDR3 length: 14 residues. Germline assignment: CDR1 LNHDA and CDR2 SQIVND (reference sequence). After removal of 5 bases from V and 2 bases from J, the junction contained 4 bases not matched to a gene. The CDR3 protein is CASSLAGETYEQYF. The DNA for the CDR3 is TGTGCCAGTAGTTTAGCGGGAGAAACCTACGAGCAGTACTTC.